What follows is one TCR beta chain and its context. The antigen is unknown. This sample was taken from a study of Ad26.COV2.S vaccination and SARS-CoV-2 variants. Study-level points and caveats: Quantification of TCR breadth and depth may have yielded underestimates of total T cell responses. Vaccinees and placebo recipients showed similar non-spike TCR breadth.

Repertoires were generated with immunoSEQ multiplex PCR, while TCRdb's copy carries only in-frame clones and drops some. The data show 300,000 to 450,000 clones, with about 91% seen just once and 3% to 4% held by the top ten. V lost 5 bases to trimming and J lost 0 bases, with 7 bases between them. The CDR3 extends over 13 amino acids. From germline, CDR1 is SGHVS and CDR2 FNYEAQ. Sequenced here: peripheral blood, sampled after recovery from COVID-19. This chain links TRBV7-6 with TRBJ1-1; D gene uncertain. This TCR came from a human donor who had recovered from COVID-19. Written as DNA, the CDR3 is TGTGCCAGCAGCCCACGGGTGAACACTGAAGCTTTCTTT. It codes for CASSPRVNTEAFF.